This paragraph covers one T cell receptor beta chain sequence. The antigen is unknown. The sample originates from a study of cytomegalovirus exposure and HLA in healthy donors. Study at large: Per a later analysis, the 550 to 850 first-cohort and about 120 validation repertoires shared one platform.

The trim removed 4 bases at V and 3 bases at J, leaving 8 bases unmatched. This CDR3 region has 15 residues. CDR1 and CDR2 from the germline V gene are SGHTA and FQGTGA. Only in-frame clones appear in the TCRdb table, and some are missing; sequencing was by immunoSEQ multiplex PCR. The table lists 100,000 to 120,000 clones, roughly 86% of them singletons, with 3% to 4% in the top ten. General study findings and limits: There were some public TCRs occurring in many donors, but most TCR sequences were rare. Researchers counted roughly 160 TCR beta chains as cytomegalovirus-associated. Confirmation was obtained in vitro that three CMV-associated chains are specific for CMV antigens.

The TCR was taken from a woman aged 18-30 years in good health and CMV-seropositive. Sample: PBMCs. The V call is TRBV7-3, the J call TRBJ2-7, with 8 bases identical to TRBD1. CDR3 nucleotides: TGTGCCAGCAGCTCCGGACAGGGAGTTGTCTACGAGCAGTACTTC. Protein product: CASSSGQGVVYEQYF.